A single sample gave rise to the 15 T cell receptor beta chains below, sequenced in a study of Ad26.COV2.S vaccination and SARS-CoV-2 variants (dated by TCRdb to about 2021). In the paper's terms, the treatment or condition label means: some 20 received Ad26.COV2.S at low or high dose, single or two shots; about 5 received placebo; per-sample allocation not given. Repertoires of vaccine and placebo recipients were sequenced from samples collected on day 63 after the first injection. To prepare the library, the immunoSEQ multiplex PCR assay was applied. The table comes from immuneACCESS by way of TCRdb, which keeps in-frame sequences with V and J called. Part of the clones is missing from these tables; in studies checked, under half for an unresolved V gene and the rest for unknown reasons. The sample contains about 240,000 clones, more than 75% of them found a single time. The ten largest clones capture 9.5% to 12% of the sample.

The specimen was peripheral blood, collected in a trial of Ad26.COV2.S vaccine versus placebo. Every receptor here comes from a person between 18 and 60 years old who received the Ad26.COV2.S COVID-19 vaccine or a placebo.

The chain recombines TRBV9 with TRBJ1-3; D is possibly TRBD1 (6 bases). Trimming stripped 0 bases from V and 3 bases from J, with 7 bases between. Germline V gene data show CDR1 as SGDLS and CDR2 as YYNGEE. CDR3 length: 14 amino acids. The CDR3 DNA is TGTGCCAGCAGCGTAGGGGACATTGGAAACACCATATATTTT. Protein sequence: CASSVGDIGNTIYF.

Here the CDR3 DNA reads TGTGCCAGCTCACCTGTACGCGGGGGGTACACAGATACGCAGTATTTT. It translates to CASSPVRGGYTDTQYF. The chain recombines TRBV18 with TRBJ2-3; 8 bases align to TRBD2. CDR1 is KGHSH, CDR2 LQKENI, per germline. The CDR3 loop spans 16 amino acids. V gave up 3 bases and J gave up 2 bases; unmatched junction bases: 7.

The CDR3 nucleotides read TGCGCCAGCAATACCGGGTCCCCCTACAATGAGCAGTTCTTC. Translated, it gives CASNTGSPYNEQFF. The rearrangement links TRBV10-2 to TRBJ2-1; D remains unclear. V lost 7 bases and J lost 2, with 12 bases in between. This CDR3 is built from 14 residues. Per germline, CDR1 WSHSY and CDR2 SAAADI.

The rearrangement uses TRBV25-1 and TRBJ2-7; 7 bases agree with TRBD2. Germline trimming cut 2 bases from V and 7 bases from J; bases unmatched to any gene: 14. The germline V gene has CDR1 MGHDK and CDR2 SYGVNS. CDR3 length: 16 residues. Written as DNA, the CDR3 is TGTGCCAGCAGTGAAGGGAGGGTTCCCTACCGGGAAGAGCAGTACTTC. It codes for CASSEGRVPYREEQYF.

The chain recombines TRBV5-6 with TRBJ1-5; D is ambiguous. V lost 4 bases, J lost 0 bases, and 8 bases lay in between. The germline V gene has CDR1 SGHDT and CDR2 YYEEEE. The CDR3 runs 14 residues. The CDR3 region has the DNA TGTGCCAGCAGCATTGACGGTAGCAATCAGCCCCAGCATTTT. It codes for CASSIDGSNQPQHF.

The chain combines TRBV5-4 with TRBJ1-1, with a weak D call TRBD1 (5 bases). Germline CDR1 is SGHNT and CDR2 is YYREEE (reference sequence). V lost 2 bases and J 2 bases, leaving 13 bases between the germline ends. This CDR3 contains 15 residues. The CDR3 is CASSFQRGVNTEAFF. The CDR3 nucleotides are TGTGCCAGCAGCTTCCAGAGAGGGGTTAACACTGAAGCTTTCTTT.

The chain joins TRBV19 to TRBJ2-7; D gene ambiguous. V was trimmed by 4 bases and J by 6 bases, leaving 7 bases between them. CDR1 LNHDA and CDR2 SQIVND come from the germline V gene (reference sequence). This CDR3 contains 11 residues. The CDR3 nucleotides read TGTGCCAGTAGTACCCCAGGCGAGCAGTACTTC. It specifies CASSTPGEQYF.

V gene TRBV30 combines with J gene TRBJ1-5, with 9 bases matching TRBD1. Looked up from germline, CDR1 is GTSNPN and CDR2 is SVGIG (reference sequence). The CDR3 has 14 residues. V shed 3 bases and J 6 bases; nucleotides not matched to a gene: 6. CDR3 residues: CAWSPGTGLQPQHF. The CDR3 region has the DNA TGTGCCTGGAGCCCCGGGACAGGGCTTCAGCCCCAGCATTTT.

This rearrangement joins TRBV6-5 to TRBJ2-3; D is undetermined. Germline-derived CDR1 and CDR2 are MNHEY and SVGAGI. V dropped 6 bases and J dropped 3 bases, with 13 bases sitting between them. The CDR3 is 14 amino acids. The CDR3 DNA is TGTGCCAGCAGGGGCACACTTCTAACAGATACGCAGTATTTT. Translating gives CASRGTLLTDTQYF.

The chain couples TRBV6-5 to TRBJ2-7; D not certain. CDR1 and CDR2 from the germline V gene are MNHEY and SVGAGI. The CDR3 consists of 11 residues. Between the trimmed V and J ends, which lost 2 bases and 4 bases, there was a span of 3 bases. CDR3 in amino acids: CASSYDYEQYF. In DNA form, the CDR3 reads TGTGCCAGCAGTTACGATTACGAGCAGTACTTC.

As concerns this clone: Likely a read error: the CDR3 ends without its conserved phenylalanine or tryptophan. No DNA is shown, since the ends of the CDR3 on it are uncertain; the CDR3 is the one TCRdb lists. The rearrangement links TRBV2 to TRBJ2-7; the table's D call, TRBD1, has no DNA check behind it. Germline CDR1 is SNHLY and CDR2 is FYNNEI. The CDR3 extends over 15 residues, inclusive of both ends. The CDR3 spells CASSEAFTTTGTGGL.

This chain uses TRBV29-1 with TRBJ2-3, with no clear D. The V gene's germline CDR1 is SQVTM and CDR2 ANQGSEA. The CDR3 runs to 15 residues. The V end was cut by 1 base, the J end by 2 bases, with 13 bases between. CDR3 amino acids: CSVEGGAATTDTQYF. The CDR3 DNA reads TGCAGCGTTGAAGGAGGTGCAGCCACCACAGATACGCAGTATTTT.

This clone was detected once. J is TRBJ1-1 and V is TRBV19; possible D gene TRBD1, 5 bases. Germline CDR1 LNHDA, CDR2 SQIVND (reference sequence). The CDR3 spans 14 residues. V lost 7 bases and J 1 base, leaving 13 bases between the germline ends. In DNA form, the CDR3 reads TGTGCCAGTATCAATACGGGGGGGAACACTGAAGCTTTCTTT. Its protein product is CASINTGGNTEAFF. Looking up the rest from reference TRBV19 and TRBJ1-1 gives the full variable domain: DGGITQSPKYLFRKEGQNVTLSCEQNLNHDAMYWYRQDPGQGLRLIYYSQIVNDFQKGDIAEGYSVSREKKESFPLTVTSAQKNPTAFYLCASINTGGNTEAFFGQGTRLTVV.

The table lists this clone with a few counts. The genes are TRBV6-6 and TRBJ2-6; D unresolved. The CDR3 has 15 amino acids. The germline V gene has CDR1 MNHNY and CDR2 SVGAGI (reference sequence). The V end lost 0 bases, the J end lost 0 bases, and 3 bases lay between the germline ends. In DNA, the CDR3 is TGTGCCAGCAGTTACTCAGGCTCTGGGGCCAACGTCCTGACTTTC. Translation: CASSYSGSGANVLTF.

The chain recombines TRBV5-4 with TRBJ1-5, with D unresolved. The CDR3 totals 14 residues. Deletions cut 0 bases from V and 0 bases from J, with 4 bases between. Looked up from germline, CDR1 is SGHNT and CDR2 is YYREEE (reference sequence). This CDR3 is CASSLDGSNQPQHF. CDR3 bases: TGTGCCAGCAGCTTGGACGGTAGCAATCAGCCCCAGCATTTT.